Below, one TCR beta chain is given with its context. Its antigen remains unidentified. The data are from a study of OX40 agonist ivuxolimab in advanced cancers. The CDR3 extends over 16 amino acids. The germline V gene has CDR1 SGHVS and CDR2 FQNEAQ. With 2 bases removed from V and 10 bases from J, the gap between germline ends came to 20 bases. The study, taken as a whole, reports: Clonal expansion by week 6 occurred in CD4+ and CD8+ blood T cells (at 0.1 to 3.0 mg/kg).

Profiled with immunoSEQ multiplex PCR; TCRdb holds only in-frame clones, not every one. Of approximately 40,000 clones listed, roughly 91% are singletons. The chain has TRBV7-8 and TRBJ1-4; D might be TRBD1 (6 bases). The specimen comprised CD4+ or CD8+ T cells sorted from blood, sampled in a trial of the OX40 agonist ivuxolimab. The TCR originated in an adult with an advanced solid tumor such as melanoma, head and neck, liver or kidney cancer. The CDR3 loop is CASSLFLPGPGVKLFF. DNA for the CDR3: TGTGCCAGCAGCTTATTCTTGCCGGGACCAGGGGTAAAACTGTTTTTT.